One sample yielded the 12 T cell receptor beta chains listed below, sequenced in a study of Graves' ophthalmopathy and Graves' hyperthyroidism. For repertoire sequencing, the TCR beta CDR3 regions were amplified from RNA transcripts. Investigators did first-round RT-PCR with HTBI primers, then second-round multiplex PCR. MiXCR, applied by TCRdb to the multiplex PCR reads, yields one record per CDR3 protein. Here the sample spans fewer than 600,000 distinct CDR3 sequences, approximately 15% being singletons. Source material: blood. The receptors derive from a woman aged 25 to 39 with Graves' ophthalmopathy.

This clonotype was detected ten times or more. The J gene is TRBJ2-5, the V gene TRBV4-2; D gene uncertain. The CDR3 covers 14 residues. CDR1 is LGHNA and CDR2 is YNFKEQ in the germline V gene. V lost 4 bases, J lost 0 bases, and 9 bases lay in between. The CDR3 DNA follows: TGTGCCAGCAGCCCGTTTAAGTACCAAGAGACCCAGTACTTC. As protein: CASSPFKYQETQYF.

This clonotype has a count of ten or more. This chain joins TRBV12-3 or TRBV12-4 and TRBJ1-6; 7 bases are a match to TRBD1. CDR3 length: 14 amino acids. Trimming cost V 3 bases and J 8 bases; bases outside gene matches: 4. As DNA, the CDR3 is TGTGCCAGCAGTTTCGACAGGGTTGATTCACCCCTCCACTTT. Protein product: CASSFDRVDSPLHF.

This clonotype was observed at least ten times. The chain links TRBV6-1 to TRBJ1-4; D gene uncertain. CDR1 MNHNS and CDR2 SASEGT come from the germline V gene. This CDR3 region has 11 residues. Trimming took 7 bases from V and 8 from J, leaving 8 bases between them. The CDR3 nucleotides read TGTGCCAGCATCGGACCAGAAAAACTGTTTTTT. It specifies CASIGPEKLFF.

At least ten counts were recorded for this clonotype. The chain has TRBV7-9 and TRBJ2-7; weak D call: TRBD1 (6 bases). V shed 5 bases and J shed 4 bases, with 15 bases lying between them. Germline assignment: CDR1 SEHNR and CDR2 FQNEAQ (reference sequence). CDR3 length: 14 residues. CDR3 DNA sequence: TGTGCCAGCAGCGGGGGCAGCGTAAGATACGAGCAGTACTTC. Protein sequence: CASSGGSVRYEQYF.

This clonotype was recorded at least ten times. The chain combines TRBV28 with TRBJ2-2; D unclear. The CDR3 has 15 amino acids. The ends were cut back, 6 bases at V and 4 bases at J, with 15 bases in the middle. Germline V gene lookup returns CDR1 MDHEN and CDR2 SYDVKM. The CDR3 coding sequence is TGTGCCAGCAGCCACAGAGGTCGCGCCACCGGGGAGCTGTTTTTT. Its protein is CASSHRGRATGELFF. Complete variable domain (other parts from reference TRBV28 and TRBJ2-2): DVKVTQSSRYLVKRTGEKVFLECVQDMDHENMFWYRQDPGLGLRLIYFSYDVKMKEKGDIPEGYSVSREKKERFSLILESASTNQTSMYLCASSHRGRATGELFFGEGSRLTVL.

Ten or more counts support this clonotype. The chain links TRBV12-5 to TRBJ2-5; no definite D call. Trimming shortened V by 1 base and J by 5 bases, and 8 bases separated the two germline ends. The CDR3 totals 13 residues. Germline CDR1 reads LGHNT; CDR2 reads FRNRAP. The CDR3 is CASGLEAFETQYF. CDR3 nucleotide sequence: TGTGCTAGTGGTTTGGAGGCTTTTGAGACCCAGTACTTC.

This clonotype was counted only a few times. V and J are TRBV30 and TRBJ1-1, with D possibly TRBD1 on 6 matching bases. Trimming removed 2 bases from V and 3 bases from J, with 10 bases in between. Germline assignment: CDR1 GTSNPN and CDR2 SVGIG (reference sequence). The CDR3 is 13 amino acids. CDR3: CAWSFDRYTEAFF. The DNA of the CDR3 is TGTGCCTGGAGTTTCGACAGGTACACTGAAGCTTTCTTT.

The chain uses TRBV18 and TRBJ2-5; possible D gene TRBD1, 6 bases. CDR3 length: 15 amino acids. The V gene lost 2 bases and the J gene lost 5 bases, with 15 bases spanning the gap. Per the germline V gene, CDR1 is KGHSH and CDR2 is LQKENI. CDR3 DNA sequence: TGTGCCAGCTCACCAACGACAGGCGATTGGGAGACCCAGTACTTC. Its translation: CASSPTTGDWETQYF. Full variable domain (remainder filled in from reference TRBV18 and TRBJ2-5): NAGVMQNPRHLVRRRGQEARLRCSPMKGHSHVYWYRQLPEEGLKFMVYLQKENIIDESGMPKERFSAEFPKEGPSILRIQQVVRGDSAAYFCASSPTTGDWETQYFGPGTRLLVL.

This clonotype was detected many times. CDR3 protein: CASSFRDRGQPQHF. The CDR3 DNA follows: TGTGCCAGCAGCTTCCGGGACAGGGGACAGCCCCAGCATTTT. The chain couples TRBV7-8 to TRBJ1-5, with 10 positions matching TRBD1. V lost 3 bases to trimming and J lost 7 bases; unmatched junction nucleotides: 3. The CDR3 covers 14 residues. Germline CDR1 is SGHVS and CDR2 is FQNEAQ.

This clonotype came up many times. The J gene is TRBJ1-2, the V gene TRBV25-1, with D maybe TRBD1 (5 bases). With 5 bases removed from V and 6 bases from J, the gap between germline ends came to 13 bases. CDR3 length equals 13 residues. CDR1 and CDR2 (germline): MGHDK, SYGVNS. The CDR3: CASSFSSGDGYTF. In nucleotides, the CDR3 is TGTGCCAGCAGTTTCTCATCGGGGGATGGCTACACCTTC.

This clonotype was observed many times. The V and J genes are TRBV6-5 and TRBJ1-6, with D unclear. Germline lookup yields CDR1 MNHEY and CDR2 SVGAGI. With 0 bases removed from V and 5 bases from J, the gap between germline ends came to 8 bases. There are 15 residues in the CDR3. This chain's CDR3 is CASSYSHLDNSPLHF. The CDR3 DNA is TGTGCCAGCAGTTACTCACATCTTGATAATTCACCCCTCCACTTT.

The chain employs TRBV7-6 and TRBJ1-2; 10 bases line up with TRBD1. Germline CDR1 and CDR2: SGHVS and FNYEAQ. J was trimmed by 4 bases and V by 5 bases; bases with no gene match: 10. This CDR3 contains 16 residues. CDR3 region: CASSAETGGDFYGYTF. CDR3 sequence (DNA): TGTGCCAGCAGCGCAGAGACAGGGGGCGATTTCTATGGCTACACCTTC. Full variable domain (outside the CDR3, taken from reference TRBV7-6 and TRBJ1-2): GAGVSQSPRYKVTKRGQDVALRCDPISGHVSLYWYRQALGQGPEFLTYFNYEAQQDKSGLPNDRFSAERPEGSISTLTIQRTEQRDSAMYRCASSAETGGDFYGYTFGSGTRLTVV.